The clone carrying this T cell receptor beta chain was seen only once. The sample comes from a study of blood T cell repertoires in COVID-19. Study-wide context: Samples came from the United States, Italy and Spain, spanning acute and convalescent COVID-19.

Libraries were prepared by immunoSEQ multiplex PCR; TCRdb keeps only in-frame clonotypes and omits some of them. The sample shows tens of thousands of clones, 65% to 90% of them seen only once. Trimming removed 4 bases at V and 0 bases at J, with 10 bases between. CDR3 length: 14 amino acids. Germline loops: CDR1 SQVTM, CDR2 ANQGSEA. Sequenced: peripheral blood. The receptor was isolated from a woman in her fifties or sixties with acute or convalescent COVID-19. This chain connects TRBV29-1 to TRBJ1-5, with TRBD1 as a possible D gene (6 bases). The CDR3 nucleotides are TGCAGCGTTGGGACAGATTATAGCAATCAGCCCCAGCATTTT. Residues: CSVGTDYSNQPQHF.